Each of the 14 T cell receptor beta chains below was sequenced from the same sample in a study of CD8 T cells in ankylosing spondylitis. Each CDR3 protein gets one entry after TCRdb re-called the 5' RACE reads with MiXCR. The sample contains approximately 290,000 distinct CDR3 sequences, 20% of which appear only once. The source material was blood, either unsorted or a sorted T cell fraction (not recorded which). These TCRs come from a female donor with ankylosing spondylitis or in good health (not recorded which).

This clonotype has at least ten counts. V and J are TRBV12-3 or TRBV12-4 and TRBJ2-1; possibly TRBD1 for D (6 bases). The length of the CDR3 is 12 residues. Trimming removed 6 bases from V and 9 bases from J, with 12 bases in between. The CDR3 sequence is CASRYRDGEQFF. DNA of the CDR3: TGTGCCAGCAGGTACAGGGACGGTGAGCAGTTCTTC.

This chain connects TRBV10-3 to TRBJ2-5, with D perhaps TRBD1 (5 bases). This CDR3 has 13 residues. Germline loops: CDR1 ENHRY, CDR2 SYGVKD. The ends were cut back, 6 bases at V and 2 bases at J, with 10 bases in the middle. For the CDR3, the DNA is TGTGCCATCAGCCCCAGGGTGCAAGAGACCCAGTACTTC. It encodes CAISPRVQETQYF.

The rearrangement joins TRBV15 to TRBJ2-7; perhaps TRBD2 as D (6 bases). Germline V gene lookup returns CDR1 LNHNV and CDR2 YYDKDF (reference sequence). The germline V and J ends were trimmed by 0 bases and 2 bases, with 8 bases remaining between them. The length of the CDR3 is 14 residues. CDR3 DNA: TGTGCCACCAGCAGAGATAGCGGTCCCTACGAGCAGTACTTC. This codes for CATSRDSGPYEQYF.

The V call is TRBV6-5, the J call TRBJ1-6; possible D gene TRBD1, 6 bases. Trimming took 0 bases from V and 1 from J, leaving 10 bases between them. This CDR3 has 17 residues. CDR1 and CDR2 from the germline V gene are MNHEY and SVGAGI. As DNA, the CDR3 is TGTGCCAGCAGTTACTCGGGCAGGGGTTCCTATAATTCACCCCTCCACTTT. The encoded protein is CASSYSGRGSYNSPLHF.

This clonotype showed up just a few times. This sequence joins TRBV6-6 and TRBJ2-7; TRBD2 matches 12 bases. The CDR3 has 13 residues. Germline lookup yields CDR1 MNHNY and CDR2 SVGAGI (reference sequence). Losses at the gene ends were 6 bases for V and 7 bases for J; bases not matched to a gene: 4. The CDR3 reads CASSPLAGGEQYF. CDR3 coding DNA: TGTGCCAGCAGCCCCCTAGCGGGAGGGGAGCAGTACTTC.

The rearrangement joins TRBV20-1 to TRBJ2-5; the match to TRBD2 covers 8 bases. Trimming took 1 base from V and 4 from J; bases not matched to a gene: 8. CDR3 length: 15 amino acids. CDR1 and CDR2 (germline): DFQATT, SNEGSKA (reference sequence). The DNA for the CDR3 is TGCAGTGCTAGAGTCGGGAGGGTGGACGGAGAGACCCAGTACTTC. Protein sequence: CSARVGRVDGETQYF.

The chain uses TRBV5-1 and TRBJ2-7; the D gene could be TRBD1 or TRBD2 (5 bases each). Germline CDR1 and CDR2: SGHRS and YFSETQ. Trimming stripped 3 bases from V and 2 bases from J, with 15 bases between. This CDR3 is built from 15 residues. The CDR3 protein is CASSSRDRLAYEQYF. The CDR3 coding sequence is TGCGCCAGCAGCTCCCGGGACCGCCTGGCCTACGAGCAGTACTTC.

This clonotype has at least ten counts. The V and J genes are TRBV29-1 and TRBJ2-5, with D possibly called TRBD1 or TRBD2 (6 bases each). The ends were cut back, 3 bases at V and 4 bases at J, with 15 bases in the middle. This CDR3 region has 14 residues. Germline CDR1 SQVTM, CDR2 ANQGSEA. The CDR3 sequence: CSVEGAGTGETQYF. CDR3 in DNA: TGCAGCGTTGAGGGGGCGGGAACGGGAGAGACCCAGTACTTC. The full variable domain, with the rest looked up from reference TRBV29-1 and TRBJ2-5, is SAVISQKPSRDICQRGTSLTIQCQVDSQVTMMFWYRQQPGQSLTLIATANQGSEATYESGFVIDKFPISRPNLTFSTLTVSNMSPEDSSIYLCSVEGAGTGETQYFGPGTRLLVL.

This clonotype occurred a few times. The chain employs TRBV5-1 and TRBJ1-1, with D tentatively TRBD1 (5 bases). Trimming removed 3 bases from V and 3 bases from J, with 9 bases in between. The CDR3 length is 13 residues. CDR1 is SGHRS, CDR2 YFSETQ, per germline. This CDR3 is CASSWTTDTEAFF. CDR3 in DNA: TGCGCCAGCAGCTGGACGACAGACACTGAAGCTTTCTTT.

This clonotype has at least ten counts. The chain recombines TRBV20-1 with TRBJ2-7; TRBD2 matches 9 bases. V was pared by 6 bases and J by 2 bases, with 5 bases of the junction left unmatched. CDR3 length equals 13 residues. Looked up from germline, CDR1 is DFQATT and CDR2 is SNEGSKA (reference sequence). CDR3 nucleotide sequence: TGCAGTGCAATAGCGGGAGTAGCCTACGAGCAGTACTTC. This gives the protein CSAIAGVAYEQYF.

The J gene is TRBJ2-1, the V gene TRBV6-5; D unresolved. Germline V lookup: CDR1 MNHEY, CDR2 SVGAGI. The CDR3 length is 13 residues. V lost 2 bases and J 6 bases, leaving 8 bases between the germline ends. The CDR3 protein is CASSYRLSNEQFF. The CDR3 bases are TGTGCCAGCAGTTACCGCCTGAGCAATGAGCAGTTCTTC.

The chain joins TRBV18 to TRBJ1-2, with TRBD1 matching over 7 bases. The germline CDR1 and CDR2 sequences are KGHSH and LQKENI. Trimming at V came to 6 bases and at J to 5 bases, leaving 12 bases not matched to a gene. This CDR3 comprises 15 residues. This chain's CDR3 is CASSPTGSGDYGYTF. In DNA form, the CDR3 reads TGTGCCAGCTCTCCGACAGGGTCGGGAGATTATGGCTACACCTTC.

This clonotype was counted a few times. This sequence joins TRBV11-2 and TRBJ2-5, with 14 bases aligning to TRBD2. In germline, CDR1 is SGHAT, CDR2 FQNNGV. The CDR3 has 15 amino acids. The V and J ends lost 4 bases and 9 bases, in that order; junction bases with no gene match: 7. The CDR3 protein is CASSSGTSGSLAQYF. In DNA form, the CDR3 reads TGTGCCAGCAGCTCGGGGACTAGCGGGAGTCTGGCCCAGTACTTC.

This clonotype showed up just once. This chain joins TRBV9 and TRBJ2-1; no reliable D call. The germline CDR1 and CDR2 sequences are SGDLS and YYNGEE. The CDR3 consists of 14 residues. V was cut by 4 bases and J by 3 bases, with 11 bases left in between. CDR3 nucleotides: TGTGCCAGCAGCATACTACCAAACTACAATGAGCAGTTCTTC. Translation: CASSILPNYNEQFF.